This TCR beta chain was documented in a study of blood T cell repertoires in COVID-19. Germline values: CDR1 SEHNR, CDR2 FQNEAQ (reference sequence). The V gene end was trimmed by 0 bases and the J gene end by 8 bases; junction bases not matched to a gene: 11. This CDR3 is built from 18 residues. Clones were read by immunoSEQ multiplex PCR, and TCRdb kept only the in-frame ones, dropping some. The top ten hold around 2.1% of the sample, which has a few hundred thousand clones, 80% to 90% seen once. Sequencing input: PBMCs or T cells enriched from blood (not recorded which). The chain is built from TRBV7-9 and TRBJ1-6, with 9 bases fitting TRBD1. The source is a young man who had recovered from COVID-19. The CDR3 protein is CASSLAGGQGGDDSPLHF. The DNA for the CDR3 is TGTGCCAGCAGCTTAGCGGGGGGACAGGGAGGGGATGATTCACCCCTCCACTTT.